Shown below are 6 T cell receptor beta chains from a single sample sequenced in a study of T cell changes during pregnancy in multiple sclerosis (dated by TCRdb to 2018 to 2020). The library was generated by the immunoSEQ multiplex PCR assay. TCRdb limited this immuneACCESS table to in-frame rearrangements with V and J called. A share of clones is missing; checked studies link under half to unresolved V genes, and the rest is unexplained. The sample profile shows over 70,000 clones; 80% to 95% of them were found once. 1.5% to 2% of the sample rests with the top ten. This specimen was peripheral blood, taken in the first trimester of pregnancy. These receptors were obtained from a female donor in good health, enrolled as a control in a pregnancy study.

The rearrangement uses TRBV5-1 and TRBJ2-1, with a tentative D call TRBD2 (5 bases). In germline, CDR1 is SGHRS, CDR2 YFSETQ. V lost 4 bases and J lost 7, with 18 bases in between. The length of the CDR3 is 15 residues. CDR3 in amino acids: CASSPDGVPANEQFF. For the CDR3, the DNA is TGCGCCAGCAGCCCTGACGGGGTCCCCGCGAATGAGCAGTTCTTC.

The gene calls are TRBV2 and TRBJ1-1, with D uncertain. Germline CDR1 SNHLY, CDR2 FYNNEI. V was trimmed by 11 bases and J by 4 bases, leaving 17 bases between them. The CDR3 loop spans 13 amino acids. Written as DNA, the CDR3 is TGTGCCGACAAAGAGCTCCCACGCACTGAAGCTTTCTTT. This translates into CADKELPRTEAFF.

V gene TRBV5-1 combines with J gene TRBJ2-5; 8 nucleotides match TRBD1. The length of the CDR3 is 16 residues. Germline V gives CDR1 SGHRS, CDR2 YFSETQ. With V trimmed by 4 bases and J by 3 bases, 11 bases remained unmatched. CDR3 bases: TGCGCCAGCAGCCTAGGACAGGGCAGGGGAGAAGAGACCCAGTACTTC. Residues: CASSLGQGRGEETQYF.

This clone was found once. In DNA form, the CDR3 reads TGTGCTAGTGGTTCTCAGGGGGCGCGAGGTGGCTACACCTTC. It encodes CASGSQGARGGYTF. The rearrangement joins TRBV12-5 to TRBJ1-2; TRBD1 aligns across 8 bases. The CDR3 sequence is 14 residues long. In germline, CDR1 is LGHNT, CDR2 FRNRAP. V was clipped by 4 bases and J by 7 bases; unmatched bases: 8.

The V gene is TRBV5-1, the J gene TRBJ2-7, with 9 positions matching TRBD1. The CDR3 totals 13 residues. V shed 6 bases and J 6 bases; nucleotides not matched to a gene: 7. In germline, CDR1 is SGHRS, CDR2 YFSETQ. In DNA form, the CDR3 reads TGCGCCAGCAACCCGGGACAGGGAAGCGAGCAGTACTTC. Translation gives CASNPGQGSEQYF.

This clone has more than one count but fewer than ten. The chain links TRBV20-1 to TRBJ1-1; 7 nucleotides agree with TRBD1. The V gene end was trimmed by 4 bases and the J gene end by 8 bases; junction bases not matched to a gene: 4. The CDR3 has 11 amino acids. Germline-derived CDR1 and CDR2 are DFQATT and SNEGSKA (reference sequence). The CDR3 bases are TGCAGTGCTAACAGGGGATTCGAAGCTTTCTTT. It specifies CSANRGFEAFF.